One sample yielded the 18 T cell receptor beta chains listed below, sequenced in a study of T cells after yellow fever vaccination. MiXCR, run by TCRdb on the 5' RACE reads, gives a single entry per CDR3 protein. The data hold about 360,000 distinct CDR3 sequences, with 6.2% observed a single time. The sample was PBMCs, taken 5 days after the yellow fever booster vaccination. Receptors were obtained from a man aged 25 to 45 who received the YFV17D yellow fever vaccine.

This clonotype was seen a few times. This sequence joins TRBV25-1 and TRBJ2-7; D might be TRBD2 (6 bases). The germline V gene encodes CDR1 MGHDK and CDR2 SYGVNS. The CDR3 covers 11 residues. Trimming left V 5 bases short and J 9 bases short, with 11 bases between. The CDR3 DNA follows: TGTGCCAGCAGTAAGGGAGGCGGGCAGTACTTC. It translates to CASSKGGGQYF.

Comments on this clonotype: Sequence at one end of the junction differs from germline and may be a read error. The chain combines TRBV3-1 with TRBJ2-2; possibly TRBD2 for D (5 bases). This CDR3 has 15 residues. CDR1 and CDR2 (germline): LGHDT, YNNKEL (reference sequence). The CDR3 loop reads CASCQFILAPGELFF. CDR3 sequence (DNA): TGTGCCAGCTGCCAATTTATCCTAGCCCCCGGGGAGCTGTTTTTT.

This chain connects TRBV12-3 or TRBV12-4 to TRBJ2-7; tentatively, D is TRBD2 (6 bases). This CDR3 has 16 amino acids. V was trimmed by 5 bases and J by 0 bases, leaving 17 bases between them. CDR3 DNA: TGTGCCAGCAGTCCCTTAGGCGGGACGCCCTCCTACGAGCAGTACTTC. Amino acids: CASSPLGGTPSYEQYF.

The J gene is TRBJ1-4, the V gene TRBV28; no reliable D call. The CDR3 totals 16 residues. The germline V gene has CDR1 MDHEN and CDR2 SYDVKM. Trimming took off 4 bases at V and 7 bases at J, with 19 bases between the two ends. CDR3 nucleotide sequence: TGTGCCAGCAGTTCCACGTTGATGCCCCATACTGAAAAACTGTTTTTT. Translating it yields CASSSTLMPHTEKLFF.

The rearrangement links TRBV20-1 to TRBJ2-3; 9 bases align to TRBD1. Germline V gives CDR1 DFQATT, CDR2 SNEGSKA (reference sequence). This CDR3 spans 13 amino acids. V shed 6 bases and J 4 bases; nucleotides not matched to a gene: 5. CDR3 residues: CSATGTGSDTQYF. In nucleotides, the CDR3 is TGCAGTGCAACCGGGACAGGGTCAGATACGCAGTATTTT.

This clonotype was seen a handful of times. The rearrangement joins TRBV6-1 to TRBJ2-3; the match to TRBD1 covers 8 bases. CDR3 length: 15 amino acids. Germline V gene sequence: CDR1 MNHNS, CDR2 SASEGT. V gave up 4 bases and J gave up 1 base; unmatched junction bases: 4. The chain's CDR3 is CASSGSGQGTDTQYF. The CDR3 coding sequence is TGTGCCAGCAGTGGGTCGGGACAGGGCACAGATACGCAGTATTTT.

This chain uses TRBV24-1 with TRBJ2-3, with a possible D match to TRBD1 (6 bases). Germline V gene lookup returns CDR1 KGHDR and CDR2 SFDVKD. The CDR3 sequence is 14 residues long. V lost 4 bases and J 6 bases, leaving 13 bases between the germline ends. The CDR3 loop is CATSEQGREDTQYF. The CDR3 nucleotides are TGTGCCACCAGTGAACAGGGTCGTGAGGATACGCAGTATTTT.

There are many counts of this clonotype. The chain joins TRBV12-3 or TRBV12-4 to TRBJ1-1, with 9 bases aligning to TRBD1. The ends lost 6 bases at V and 1 base at J; junction bases unmatched: 6. This CDR3 has 15 residues. In nucleotides, the CDR3 is TGTGCCAGCAGAGCCGGGACAGGGAGGAACACTGAAGCTTTCTTT. Its translation: CASRAGTGRNTEAFF.

This clonotype was seen ten or more times. The chain recombines TRBV7-2 with TRBJ2-3; possibly TRBD1 for D (5 bases). V was shortened by 5 bases and J by 0 bases, with 15 bases between the two germline ends. There are 16 residues in the CDR3. From germline, CDR1 is SGHTA and CDR2 FQGNSA. CDR3: CASSPLGPGSTDTQYF. Here the CDR3 DNA reads TGTGCCAGCAGCCCCCTGGGGCCAGGAAGCACAGATACGCAGTATTTT.

A few counts support this clonotype. The genes are TRBV29-1 and TRBJ2-3, with 10 bases aligning to TRBD2. The germline CDR1 and CDR2 sequences are SQVTM and ANQGSEA. Trimming took 4 bases from V and 2 from J; bases not matched to a gene: 6. This CDR3 has 15 amino acids. CDR3 in DNA: TGCAGCGTTGTCCGGACTAGCGGACCCACAGATACGCAGTATTTT. Its protein is CSVVRTSGPTDTQYF.

This clonotype was observed a handful of times. The rearrangement uses TRBV4-3 and TRBJ2-3; perhaps TRBD2 as D (6 bases). The V end was cut by 0 bases, the J end by 5 bases, with 15 bases between. This CDR3 is 16 amino acids long. Germline assignment: CDR1 LGHNA and CDR2 YSLEER. CDR3 sequence: CASSQDPGRQGDTQYF. CDR3 DNA: TGCGCCAGCAGCCAAGACCCCGGGAGACAAGGAGATACGCAGTATTTT.

The rearrangement links TRBV12-3 or TRBV12-4 to TRBJ1-6; 7 bases line up with TRBD1. This CDR3 has 14 amino acids. The junction had 5 bases not matched to a gene; V was cut back by 3 bases and J by 9 bases. CDR3 amino acids: CASSLVRGSSPLHF. DNA of the CDR3: TGTGCCAGCAGTTTGGTCAGGGGGAGTTCACCCCTCCACTTT.

This clonotype showed up many times. V usage is TRBV5-1 and J usage is TRBJ2-1; D remains unclear. The CDR3 length is 15 residues. V lost 0 bases and J 4 bases, leaving 11 bases between the germline ends. CDR1 and CDR2 (germline): SGHRS, YFSETQ. The CDR3 loop reads CASSLDKERYNEQFF. DNA for the CDR3: TGCGCCAGCAGCTTGGACAAGGAACGGTACAATGAGCAGTTCTTC.

This clonotype was picked up many times. The chain has TRBV6-1 and TRBJ1-2; 8 bases fit TRBD1. Per the germline V gene, CDR1 is MNHNS and CDR2 is SASEGT. The CDR3 is made up of 17 amino acids. Unmatched junction bases numbered 13, after V lost 4 bases and J lost 3 bases. Here the CDR3 DNA reads TGTGCCAGCAGTGTATCAGGGGGCGGAAGAGTTGACTATGGCTACACCTTC. Translating gives CASSVSGGGRVDYGYTF.

This clonotype has at least ten counts. The rearrangement links TRBV6-2 or TRBV6-3 to TRBJ2-3, with D unclear. The CDR3 spans 13 residues. V shed 7 bases and J shed 2 bases, with 10 bases lying between them. Per germline, CDR1 MNHEY and CDR2 SVGEGT. CDR3 residues: CASNWMITDTQYF. CDR3 coding DNA: TGTGCCAGCAATTGGATGATCACAGATACGCAGTATTTT.

This clonotype appeared many times. The chain has TRBV6-4 and TRBJ2-2; tentative D call: TRBD2 (7 bases). Per the germline V gene, CDR1 is MRHNA and CDR2 is SNTAGT. This CDR3 is 16 amino acids long. V was shortened by 8 bases and J by 6 bases, with 22 bases between the two germline ends. CDR3 region: CASSPGVGGLSGELFF. The CDR3 DNA follows: TGTGCCAGCTCCCCTGGAGTCGGGGGGCTTTCCGGGGAGCTGTTTTTT.

In this sample, this clonotype turned up a few times. This sequence joins TRBV3-1 and TRBJ1-2; perhaps TRBD1 as D (6 bases). In germline, CDR1 is LGHDT, CDR2 YNNKEL (reference sequence). V was shortened by 4 bases and J by 6 bases, with 18 bases between the two germline ends. The CDR3 length is 15 residues. CDR3 amino acids: CASSPAETRGNGYTF. CDR3 nucleotides: TGTGCCAGCAGCCCCGCCGAGACCAGGGGAAATGGCTACACCTTC.

The chain links TRBV5-1 to TRBJ1-1; D remains unclear. CDR1 and CDR2 from the germline V gene are SGHRS and YFSETQ. This CDR3 is built from 18 residues. Trimming took off 4 bases at V and 0 bases at J, with 22 bases between the two ends. The CDR3, as DNA: TGCGCCAGCAGCCATTGGCCGGGAAGAAATGGGATGAACACTGAAGCTTTCTTT. Its translation: CASSHWPGRNGMNTEAFF.